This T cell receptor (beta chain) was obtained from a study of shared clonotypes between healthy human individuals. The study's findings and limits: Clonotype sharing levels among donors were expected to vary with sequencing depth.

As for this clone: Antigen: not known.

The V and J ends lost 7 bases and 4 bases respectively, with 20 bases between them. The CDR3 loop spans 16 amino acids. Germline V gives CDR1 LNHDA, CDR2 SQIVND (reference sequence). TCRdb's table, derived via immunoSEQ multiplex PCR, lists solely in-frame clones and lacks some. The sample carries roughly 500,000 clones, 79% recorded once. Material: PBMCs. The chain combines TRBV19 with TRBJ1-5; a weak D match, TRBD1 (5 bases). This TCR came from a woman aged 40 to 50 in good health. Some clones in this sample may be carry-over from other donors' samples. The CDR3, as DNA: TGTGCCAGTACTCAAATGGATAGGGGTGGGAATCAGCCCCAGCATTTT. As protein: CASTQMDRGGNQPQHF. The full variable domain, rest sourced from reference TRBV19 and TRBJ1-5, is DGGITQSPKYLFRKEGQNVTLSCEQNLNHDAMYWYRQDPGQGLRLIYYSQIVNDFQKGDIAEGYSVSREKKESFPLTVTSAQKNPTAFYLCASTQMDRGGNQPQHFGDGTRLSIL.